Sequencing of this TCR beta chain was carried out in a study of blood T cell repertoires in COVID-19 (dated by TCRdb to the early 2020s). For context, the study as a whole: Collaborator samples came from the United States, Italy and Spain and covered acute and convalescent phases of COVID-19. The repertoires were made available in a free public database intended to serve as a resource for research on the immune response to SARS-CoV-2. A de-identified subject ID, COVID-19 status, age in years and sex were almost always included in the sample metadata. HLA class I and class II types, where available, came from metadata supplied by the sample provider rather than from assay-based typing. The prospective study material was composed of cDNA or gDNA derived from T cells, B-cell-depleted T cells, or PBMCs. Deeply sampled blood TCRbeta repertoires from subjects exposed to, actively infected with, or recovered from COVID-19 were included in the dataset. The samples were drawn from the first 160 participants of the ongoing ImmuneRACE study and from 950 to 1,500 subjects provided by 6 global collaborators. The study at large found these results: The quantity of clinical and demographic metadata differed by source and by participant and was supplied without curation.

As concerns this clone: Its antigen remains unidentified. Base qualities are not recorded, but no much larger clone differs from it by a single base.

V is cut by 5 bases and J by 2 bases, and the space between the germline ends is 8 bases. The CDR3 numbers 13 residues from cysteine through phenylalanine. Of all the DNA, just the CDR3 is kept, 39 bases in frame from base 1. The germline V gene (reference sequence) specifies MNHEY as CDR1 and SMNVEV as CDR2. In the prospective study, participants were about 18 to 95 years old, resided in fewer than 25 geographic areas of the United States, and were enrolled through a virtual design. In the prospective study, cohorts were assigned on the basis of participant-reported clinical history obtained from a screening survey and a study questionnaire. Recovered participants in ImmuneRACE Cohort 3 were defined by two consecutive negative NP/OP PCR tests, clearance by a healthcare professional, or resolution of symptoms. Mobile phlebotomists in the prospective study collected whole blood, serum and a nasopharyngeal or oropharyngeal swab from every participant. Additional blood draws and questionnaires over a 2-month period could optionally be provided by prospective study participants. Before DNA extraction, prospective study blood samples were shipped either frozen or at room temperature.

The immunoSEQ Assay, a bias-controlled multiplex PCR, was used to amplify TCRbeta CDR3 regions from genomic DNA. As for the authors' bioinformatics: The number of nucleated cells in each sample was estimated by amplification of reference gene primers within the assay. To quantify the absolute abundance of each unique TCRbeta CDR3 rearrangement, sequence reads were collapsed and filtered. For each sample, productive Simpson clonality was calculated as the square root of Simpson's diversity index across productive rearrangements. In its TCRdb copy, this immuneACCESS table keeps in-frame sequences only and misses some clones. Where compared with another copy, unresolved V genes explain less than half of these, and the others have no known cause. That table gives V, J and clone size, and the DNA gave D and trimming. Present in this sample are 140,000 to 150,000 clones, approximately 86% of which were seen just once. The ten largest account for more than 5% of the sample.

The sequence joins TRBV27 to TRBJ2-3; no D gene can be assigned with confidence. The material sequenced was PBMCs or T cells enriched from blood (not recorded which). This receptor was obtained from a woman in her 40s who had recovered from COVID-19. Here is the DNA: TGTGCCAGCAGTGATCGAGACACAGATACGCAGTATTTT. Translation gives CASSDRDTDTQYF.